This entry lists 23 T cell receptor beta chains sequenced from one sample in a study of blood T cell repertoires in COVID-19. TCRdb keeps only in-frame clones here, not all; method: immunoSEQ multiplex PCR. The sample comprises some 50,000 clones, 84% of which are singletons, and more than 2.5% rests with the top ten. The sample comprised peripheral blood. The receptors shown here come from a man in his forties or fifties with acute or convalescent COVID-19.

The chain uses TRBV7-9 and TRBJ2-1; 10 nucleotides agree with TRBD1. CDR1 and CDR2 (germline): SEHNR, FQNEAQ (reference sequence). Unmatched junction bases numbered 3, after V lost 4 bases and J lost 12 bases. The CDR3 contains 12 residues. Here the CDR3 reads CASSSRDRGQFF. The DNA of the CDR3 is TGTGCCAGCAGCTCCCGGGACAGGGGGCAGTTCTTC.

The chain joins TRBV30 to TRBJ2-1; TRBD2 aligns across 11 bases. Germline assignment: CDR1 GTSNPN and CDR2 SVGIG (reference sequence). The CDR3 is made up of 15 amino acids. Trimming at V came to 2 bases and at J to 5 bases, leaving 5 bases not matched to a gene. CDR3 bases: TGTGCCTGGAGTCCTTATAGCGGGGGGGACAATGAGCAGTTCTTC. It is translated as CAWSPYSGGDNEQFF.

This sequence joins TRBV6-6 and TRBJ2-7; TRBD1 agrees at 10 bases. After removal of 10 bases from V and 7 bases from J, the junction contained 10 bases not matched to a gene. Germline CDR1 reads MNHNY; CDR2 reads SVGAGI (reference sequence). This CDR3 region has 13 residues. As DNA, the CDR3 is TGTGCCACCGAGGGACAGGGGATGGGGGAGCAGTACTTC. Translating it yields CATEGQGMGEQYF.

CDR3 in amino acids: CATAGTSGLPTRDTQYF. In nucleotides, the CDR3 is TGTGCCACAGCCGGGACTAGCGGGCTCCCTACACGAGATACGCAGTATTTT. The rearrangement joins TRBV2 to TRBJ2-3, with 12 positions matching TRBD2. Looked up from germline, CDR1 is SNHLY and CDR2 is FYNNEI. The junction had 16 bases not matched to a gene; V was cut back by 10 bases and J by 5 bases. The CDR3 runs to 17 residues.

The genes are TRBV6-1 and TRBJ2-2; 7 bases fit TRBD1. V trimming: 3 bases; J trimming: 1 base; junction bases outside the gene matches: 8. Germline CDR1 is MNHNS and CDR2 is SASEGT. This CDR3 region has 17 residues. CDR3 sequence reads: CASSDPQRQGNTGELFF. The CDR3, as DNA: TGTGCCAGCAGTGACCCTCAGAGACAGGGGAACACCGGGGAGCTGTTTTTT.

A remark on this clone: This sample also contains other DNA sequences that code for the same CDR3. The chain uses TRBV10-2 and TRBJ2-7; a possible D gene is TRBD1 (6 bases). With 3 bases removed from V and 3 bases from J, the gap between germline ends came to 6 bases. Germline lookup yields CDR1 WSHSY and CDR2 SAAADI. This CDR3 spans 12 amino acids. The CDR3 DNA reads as TGCGCCAGCAGTGAAGGGGGCTACGAGCAGTACTTC. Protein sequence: CASSEGGYEQYF.

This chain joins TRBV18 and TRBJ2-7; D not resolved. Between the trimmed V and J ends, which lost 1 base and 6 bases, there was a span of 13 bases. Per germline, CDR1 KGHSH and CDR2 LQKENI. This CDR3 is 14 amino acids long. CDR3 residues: CASSPLTLPGEQYF. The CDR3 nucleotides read TGTGCCAGCTCACCACTGACATTACCTGGCGAGCAGTACTTC. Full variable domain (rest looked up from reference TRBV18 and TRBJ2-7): NAGVMQNPRHLVRRRGQEARLRCSPMKGHSHVYWYRQLPEEGLKFMVYLQKENIIDESGMPKERFSAEFPKEGPSILRIQQVVRGDSAAYFCASSPLTLPGEQYFGPGTRLTVT.

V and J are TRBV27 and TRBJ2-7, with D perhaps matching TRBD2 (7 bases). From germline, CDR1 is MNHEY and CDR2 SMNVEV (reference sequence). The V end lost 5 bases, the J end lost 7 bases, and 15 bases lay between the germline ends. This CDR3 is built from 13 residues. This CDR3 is CASSRGANREQYF. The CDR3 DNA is TGTGCCAGCAGTCGGGGGGCAAATCGAGAGCAGTACTTC.

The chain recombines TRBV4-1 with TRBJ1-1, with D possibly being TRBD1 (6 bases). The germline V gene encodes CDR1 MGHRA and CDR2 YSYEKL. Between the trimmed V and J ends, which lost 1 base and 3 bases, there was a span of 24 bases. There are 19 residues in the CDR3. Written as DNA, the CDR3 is TGCGCCAGCAGCCAAGGCCTAGAGTGGACAGTCGTTGAAGACACTGAAGCTTTCTTT. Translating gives CASSQGLEWTVVEDTEAFF.

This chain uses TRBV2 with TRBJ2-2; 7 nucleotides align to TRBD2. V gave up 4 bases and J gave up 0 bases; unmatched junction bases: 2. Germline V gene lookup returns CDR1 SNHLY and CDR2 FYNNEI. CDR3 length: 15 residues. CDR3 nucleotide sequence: TGTGCCAGCAGTGGGACTAGGTCGAACACCGGGGAGCTGTTTTTT. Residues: CASSGTRSNTGELFF.

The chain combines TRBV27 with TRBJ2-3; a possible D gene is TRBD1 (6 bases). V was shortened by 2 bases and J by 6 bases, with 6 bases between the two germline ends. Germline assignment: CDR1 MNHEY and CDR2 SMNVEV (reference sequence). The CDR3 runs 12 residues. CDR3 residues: CASSLRGDTQYF. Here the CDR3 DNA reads TGTGCCAGCAGTTTAAGGGGGGATACGCAGTATTTT.

The CDR3 protein is CASRERTDPYEQYF. In nucleotides, the CDR3 is TGTGCCAGCAGGGAAAGGACAGATCCCTACGAGCAGTACTTC. The rearrangement joins TRBV25-1 to TRBJ2-7, with D possibly TRBD1 on 6 matching bases. This CDR3 contains 14 residues. Germline CDR1 reads MGHDK; CDR2 reads SYGVNS. V lost 6 bases and J lost 2, with 14 bases in between.

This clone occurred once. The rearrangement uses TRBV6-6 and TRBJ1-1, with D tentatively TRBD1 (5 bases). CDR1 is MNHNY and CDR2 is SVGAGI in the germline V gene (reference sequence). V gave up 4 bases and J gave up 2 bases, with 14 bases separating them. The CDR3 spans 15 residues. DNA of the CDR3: TGTGCCAGCAGTTCCCCCGAGACAGCCAACACTGAAGCTTTCTTT. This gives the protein CASSSPETANTEAFF.

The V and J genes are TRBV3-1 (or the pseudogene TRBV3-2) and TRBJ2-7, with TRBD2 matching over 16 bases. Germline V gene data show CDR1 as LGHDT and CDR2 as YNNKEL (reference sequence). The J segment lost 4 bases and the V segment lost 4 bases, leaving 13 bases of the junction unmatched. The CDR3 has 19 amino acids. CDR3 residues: CASSRLVGTSGRAGYEQYF. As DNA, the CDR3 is TGTGCCAGCAGCCGGTTAGTAGGGACTAGCGGGAGGGCCGGGTACGAGCAGTACTTC.

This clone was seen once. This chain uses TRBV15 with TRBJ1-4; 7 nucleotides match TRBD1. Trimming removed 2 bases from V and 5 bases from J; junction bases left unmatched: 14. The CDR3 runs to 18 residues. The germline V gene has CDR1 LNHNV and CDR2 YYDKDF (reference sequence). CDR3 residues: CATSRLPPAGTENEKLFF. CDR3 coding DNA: TGTGCCACCAGCAGATTGCCGCCCGCCGGGACAGAAAATGAAAAACTGTTTTTT.

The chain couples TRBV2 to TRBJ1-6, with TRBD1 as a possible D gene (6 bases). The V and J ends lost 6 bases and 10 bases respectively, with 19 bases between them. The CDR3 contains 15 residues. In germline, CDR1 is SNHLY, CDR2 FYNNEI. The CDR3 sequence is CASSPRTVPNSPLHF. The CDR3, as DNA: TGTGCCAGCAGCCCTCGGACAGTTCCAAACTCACCCCTCCACTTT.

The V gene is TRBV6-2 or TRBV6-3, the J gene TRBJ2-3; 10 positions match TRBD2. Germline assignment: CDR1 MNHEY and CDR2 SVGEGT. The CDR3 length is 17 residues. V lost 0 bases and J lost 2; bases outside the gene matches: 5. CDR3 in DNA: TGTGCCAGCAGTTACTCGTCAGCGGGAGGGACCACAGATACGCAGTATTTT. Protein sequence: CASSYSSAGGTTDTQYF.

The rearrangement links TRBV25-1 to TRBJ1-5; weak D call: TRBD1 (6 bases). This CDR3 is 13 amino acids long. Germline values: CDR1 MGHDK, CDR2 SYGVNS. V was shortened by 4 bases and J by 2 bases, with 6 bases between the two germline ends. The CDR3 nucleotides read TGTGCCAGCAGTGGACAGGGCAATCAGCCCCAGCATTTT. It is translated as CASSGQGNQPQHF.

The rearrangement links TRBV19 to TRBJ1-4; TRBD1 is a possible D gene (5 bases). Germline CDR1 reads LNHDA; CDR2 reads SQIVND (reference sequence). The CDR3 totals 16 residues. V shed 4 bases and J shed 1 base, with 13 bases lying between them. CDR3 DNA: TGTGCCAGTAGTACCGAACAGGCGAAAACTAATGAAAAACTGTTTTTT. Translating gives CASSTEQAKTNEKLFF.

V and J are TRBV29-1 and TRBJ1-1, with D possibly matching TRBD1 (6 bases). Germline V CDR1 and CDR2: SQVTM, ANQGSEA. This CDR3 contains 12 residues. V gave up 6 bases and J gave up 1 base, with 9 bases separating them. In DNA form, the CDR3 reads TGCAGCGTCTGGGACACGAACACTGAAGCTTTCTTT. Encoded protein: CSVWDTNTEAFF.

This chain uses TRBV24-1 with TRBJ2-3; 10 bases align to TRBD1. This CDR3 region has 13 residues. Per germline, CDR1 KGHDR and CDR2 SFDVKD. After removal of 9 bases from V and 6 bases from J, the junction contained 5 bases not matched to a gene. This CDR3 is CATQGTGVDTQYF. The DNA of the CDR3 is TGTGCCACCCAAGGGACAGGGGTGGATACGCAGTATTTT.

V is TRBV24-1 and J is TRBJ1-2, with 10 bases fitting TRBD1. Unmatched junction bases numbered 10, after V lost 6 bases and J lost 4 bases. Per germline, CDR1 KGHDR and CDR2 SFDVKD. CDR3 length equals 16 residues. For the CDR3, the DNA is TGTGCCACCAGTTACAGCCGGGACAGGGGAGGCTATGGCTACACCTTC. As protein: CATSYSRDRGGYGYTF.

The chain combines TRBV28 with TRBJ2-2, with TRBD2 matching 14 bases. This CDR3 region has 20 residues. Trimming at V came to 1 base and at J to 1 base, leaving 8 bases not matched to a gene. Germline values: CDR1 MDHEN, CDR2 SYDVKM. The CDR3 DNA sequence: TGTGCCAGCAGTTTATCTCCGGGACTAGCGGGAGAGGTGAACACCGGGGAGCTGTTTTTT. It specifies CASSLSPGLAGEVNTGELFF. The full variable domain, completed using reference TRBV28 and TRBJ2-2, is DVKVTQSSRYLVKRTGEKVFLECVQDMDHENMFWYRQDPGLGLRLIYFSYDVKMKEKGDIPEGYSVSREKKERFSLILESASTNQTSMYLCASSLSPGLAGEVNTGELFFGEGSRLTVL.